The sequence of this TCR beta chain was determined in a study of T cell responses to AZD1222 COVID-19 vaccine. Across the study: Second-dose timings of about 4 or about 12 weeks were pooled.

CDR3 size: 14 residues. From germline, CDR1 is SGHRS and CDR2 YFSETQ. With 0 bases removed from V and 3 bases from J, the gap between germline ends came to 7 bases. The data were produced by immunoSEQ multiplex PCR, yet TCRdb's version contains in-frame clones alone and is incomplete. The profile shows about 100,000 clones, about 83% of them singletons. On this clone itself: The antigen remains unidentified.

General study points: Clonal diversity was possibly underestimated, and the donors were mostly white British, with more females. It was only a handful of AZD1222 recipients who were seropositive at baseline.

The sequence derives from an adult in good health. The source material was peripheral blood, sampled on day 0 of AZD1222 vaccination. The V gene is TRBV5-1, the J gene TRBJ2-4, with D perhaps TRBD2 (5 bases). The CDR3 sequence: CASSLAGIKNIQYF. The CDR3, as DNA: TGCGCCAGCAGCTTGGCGGGGATCAAAAACATTCAGTACTTC.